Below, 13 T cell receptor beta chains from the same sample are listed, as sequenced in a study of blood T cell repertoires in COVID-19. The repertoire was sequenced with immunoSEQ multiplex PCR; TCRdb's copy has only in-frame clones and lacks some. The sample carries 100,000 to 150,000 clones, around 85% recorded once. The specimen was peripheral blood. The receptors come from a woman of 80 years or more with COVID-19, enrolled during active disease.

The chain employs TRBV19 and TRBJ2-3, with 8 bases fitting TRBD2. The CDR3 runs to 16 residues. Per germline, CDR1 LNHDA and CDR2 SQIVND (reference sequence). After removal of 3 bases from V and 4 bases from J, the junction contained 9 bases not matched to a gene. Here the CDR3 DNA reads TGTGCCAGTAGTATCACTAGCGGACTCGCGTCAGATACGCAGTATTTT. Its translation is CASSITSGLASDTQYF.

This chain links TRBV7-9 with TRBJ1-2; D perhaps matches TRBD1 (5 bases). Germline assignment: CDR1 SEHNR and CDR2 FQNEAQ (reference sequence). Trimming took 1 base from V and 2 from J, leaving 5 bases between them. This CDR3 region has 13 residues. CDR3: CASSLGQNYGYTF. The DNA for the CDR3 is TGTGCCAGCAGCTTAGGACAGAACTATGGCTACACCTTC.

This chain's CDR3 is CASSLAGTGAYEQYF. CDR3 DNA: TGTGCCAGCAGCTTAGCCGGGACAGGGGCCTACGAGCAGTACTTC. The chain has TRBV7-8 and TRBJ2-7; 10 bases agree with TRBD1. V was clipped by 0 bases and J by 2 bases; unmatched bases: 1. The CDR3 contains 15 residues. CDR1 and CDR2 from the germline V gene are SGHVS and FQNEAQ.

The V and J genes are TRBV6-2 or TRBV6-3 and TRBJ2-6; D call uncertain. This CDR3 region has 15 residues. V dropped 6 bases and J dropped 1 base, with 10 bases sitting between them. The V gene's germline CDR1 is MNHEY and CDR2 SVGEGT. This chain's CDR3 is CASSLRWSGANVLTF. The CDR3 bases are TGTGCCAGCAGCCTACGGTGGTCTGGGGCCAACGTCCTGACTTTC.

In this sample, this clone turned up once. The DNA for the CDR3 is TGTGCCAGCAGTGCTCGACAAGACAATCAGCCCCAGCATTTT. As protein: CASSARQDNQPQHF. V and J are TRBV6-2 or TRBV6-3 and TRBJ1-5; D is unresolved. The CDR3 is made up of 14 amino acids. The V and J ends lost 5 bases and 3 bases respectively, with 11 bases between them. Germline V lookup: CDR1 MNHEY, CDR2 SVGEGT.

This sequence joins TRBV6-5 and TRBJ2-3, with a tentative D call TRBD1 (5 bases). V dropped 6 bases and J dropped 1 base, with 14 bases sitting between them. The CDR3 has 15 residues. The V gene's germline CDR1 is MNHEY and CDR2 SVGAGI. The CDR3: CASRLTGPRTDTQYF. In DNA form, the CDR3 reads TGTGCCAGCAGGTTAACAGGTCCTCGCACAGATACGCAGTATTTT.

This clone was counted once. The rearrangement joins TRBV24-1 to TRBJ2-3; 8 bases align to TRBD1. The CDR3 covers 17 residues. Germline V gives CDR1 KGHDR, CDR2 SFDVKD. The V segment lost 4 bases and the J segment 5 bases; nucleotides outside the gene matches: 13. CDR3 loop: CATSDPGGSTHGDTQYF. CDR3 nucleotides: TGTGCCACCAGTGACCCAGGGGGCTCAACCCACGGAGATACGCAGTATTTT.

This clone occurred once. The chain has TRBV7-2 and TRBJ2-5; TRBD2 aligns across 11 bases. The V segment lost 3 bases and the J segment 4 bases; nucleotides outside the gene matches: 1. CDR3 length equals 14 residues. Germline loops: CDR1 SGHTA, CDR2 FQGNSA. CDR3 protein: CASSLGTSGETQYF. The CDR3 bases are TGTGCCAGCAGCTTGGGGACTAGCGGAGAGACCCAGTACTTC.

The gene calls are TRBV24-1 and TRBJ1-2, with 7 nucleotides matching TRBD1. With 5 bases clipped from V and 6 bases from J, the junction kept 8 bases outside the gene matches. Germline-derived CDR1 and CDR2 are KGHDR and SFDVKD. CDR3 length: 14 residues. The CDR3 here is CATSGINRGDGYTF. In nucleotides, the CDR3 is TGTGCCACCAGTGGGATCAACAGGGGCGATGGCTACACCTTC.

The chain carries TRBV7-2 and TRBJ2-1; TRBD2 matches at 11 bases. V dropped 3 bases and J dropped 15; count of bases not matched to a gene: 16. Per the germline V gene, CDR1 is SGHTA and CDR2 is FQGNSA. The CDR3 runs to 16 residues. CDR3 loop: CASSFGGLAGSSGGFF. CDR3 nucleotides: TGTGCCAGCAGCTTTGGCGGACTAGCGGGTTCCTCGGGGGGGTTCTTC. The full variable domain, completed using reference TRBV7-2 and TRBJ2-1, is GAGVSQSPSNKVTEKGKDVELRCDPISGHTALYWYRQSLGQGLEFLIYFQGNSAPDKSGLPSDRFSAERTGGSVSTLTIQRTQQEDSAVYLCASSFGGLAGSSGGFFGPGTRLTVL.

The V and J genes are TRBV19 and TRBJ2-4; D is undetermined. The CDR3 runs 16 residues. Germline V gene lookup returns CDR1 LNHDA and CDR2 SQIVND (reference sequence). Trimming took 2 bases from V and 0 from J, leaving 11 bases between them. Here the CDR3 reads CASSILATIAKNIQYF. The CDR3 nucleotides read TGTGCCAGTAGTATATTGGCTACTATAGCCAAAAACATTCAGTACTTC.

The chain couples TRBV18 to TRBJ1-4; 9 bases fit TRBD1. Germline V gene lookup returns CDR1 KGHSH and CDR2 LQKENI. V was pared by 3 bases and J by 12 bases, with 11 bases of the junction left unmatched. The CDR3 totals 15 residues. The CDR3 DNA reads TGTGCCAGCTCACCTCTCGGGACAGGGTGGGACCAACTGTTTTTT. It translates to CASSPLGTGWDQLFF.

This CDR3 is CASSSKSSYEQYF. Written as DNA, the CDR3 is TGTGCCAGCAGCTCGAAGAGCTCCTACGAGCAGTACTTC. This chain connects TRBV5-4 to TRBJ2-7; the D is unclear. This CDR3 spans 13 amino acids. Germline V lookup: CDR1 SGHNT, CDR2 YYREEE (reference sequence). V lost 3 bases and J lost 0, with 7 bases in between. Complete variable domain (other parts from reference TRBV5-4 and TRBJ2-7): ETGVTQSPTHLIKTRGQQVTLRCSSQSGHNTVSWYQQALGQGPQFIFQYYREEENGRGNFPPRFSGLQFPNYSSELNVNALELDDSALYLCASSSKSSYEQYFGPGTRLTVT.